This T cell receptor beta chain was captured by sequencing in a study of shared T cell receptors in the human thymus (dated by TCRdb to about 2021). Background for the entire study: The study examined how self-reactive, shared T-cell receptor alpha chains are generated in the human thymus.

Receptors were amplified or captured by the immunoSEQ multiplex PCR assay. This is the immuneACCESS table as TCRdb keeps it, with only in-frame sequences that have V and J called. A part of the clones is gone; compared with another copy, unresolved V genes explain less than half, and the rest is unexplained. The sample records hundreds of thousands of clones, approximately 85% of which are singletons. Approximately 0.01% of the sample comes from the top ten. Taken from cysteine to phenylalanine, the CDR3 has 14 residues. Solely the CDR3 DNA is kept, with 42 bases framed from the first base. V is cut by 5 bases and J by 2 bases, and the space between the germline ends is 12 bases. Taken from the germline V gene, the CDR1 and CDR2 loops are SGHAT and FQNNGV. A word on this clone: The target of this receptor is not known. The sample holds no much larger clone one base away, and base qualities are not on file.

These data were also reused for a study on human thymus T cells. Per that second paper: Immunologically healthy infants undergoing open corrective cardiac surgery for congenital heart defects in Finland were used as donors. Thymus tissue was collected as surgical resects that were removed during corrective cardiac surgery. Biased V and J gene segment usage appeared to be present in both thymic and peripheral blood repertoires. According to the related research, thymic TCR repertoires were highly overlapping among unrelated individuals. The study described the TCR alpha and beta repertoires in roughly 8 infant thymus samples and a few matching peripheral blood samples. Donor ages ranging from roughly 6 to 244 days were recorded, and several male and a couple of female infants were included in the cohort. After being mechanically released from the tissue, thymocytes were kept at -70 degrees C in pellets of roughly 10-33 million cells. Genomic DNA was extracted from frozen cell pellets with a QIAsymphony instrument. The immunoSEQ multiplex PCR assay was used to amplify the TCRB and TCRAD loci from a standardized quantity of quality-controlled genomic DNA. The V(D)J region was spanned by amplicons of a length sufficient to cover the CDR3 and to identify V and J genes. Through the commercial immunoSEQ service, the amplicons were sequenced on an Illumina platform. Corrections for primer bias and sequencing errors followed previously described methods, while TCRAD and TCRB definitions were based on the IMGT database. The repertoires were analysed using immunoSEQ Analyzer 3.0 and VDJTools for basic statistics, V/J segment usage, diversity estimates, rarefaction and pairwise overlap. To estimate diversity, the Chao1, ChaoE, Efron-Thisted, Shannon and inverse Simpson indices were applied, and diversity was also estimated on datasets down-sampled to the smallest sample. Repertoire overlap used strict matching of CDR3 nucleotide sequence, V gene and J gene, with Jaccard-based multidimensional scaling clustering. On average, thymus samples yielded 650,000 to 1,000,000 unique TCRB clonotypes, whereas blood samples yielded some 92,000.

Sequenced sample: thymocytes. This receptor was taken from a girl less than two years old with a congenital heart defect. Donor details come from another sample of the same person, matched by shared clones. The sequence joins TRBV11-2 to TRBJ2-5; the D gene cannot be named for sure. The nucleotide sequence is TGTGCCAGCAGCCCGATTCGACTGCAAGAGACCCAGTACTTC. Its translation reads: CASSPIRLQETQYF.